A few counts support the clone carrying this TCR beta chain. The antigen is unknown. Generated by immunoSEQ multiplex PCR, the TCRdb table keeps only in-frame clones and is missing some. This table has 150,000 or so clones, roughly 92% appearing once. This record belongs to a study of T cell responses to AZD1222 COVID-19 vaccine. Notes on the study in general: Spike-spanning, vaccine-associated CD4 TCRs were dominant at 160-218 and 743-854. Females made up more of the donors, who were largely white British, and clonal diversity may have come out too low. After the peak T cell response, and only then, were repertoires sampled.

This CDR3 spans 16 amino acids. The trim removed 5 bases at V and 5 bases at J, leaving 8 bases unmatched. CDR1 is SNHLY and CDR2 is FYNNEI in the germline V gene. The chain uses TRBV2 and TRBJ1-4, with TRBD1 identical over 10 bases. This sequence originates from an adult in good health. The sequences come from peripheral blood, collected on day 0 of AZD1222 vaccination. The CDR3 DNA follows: TGTGCCAGCAGTCCCCACCTGGGACAGGGGAATGAAAAACTGTTTTTT. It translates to CASSPHLGQGNEKLFF.